The 4 T cell receptor beta chains below all came from one sample that was sequenced in a study of blood T cell repertoires in COVID-19. The repertoire was sequenced with immunoSEQ multiplex PCR; TCRdb's copy has only in-frame clones and lacks some. The table includes about 100,000 clones, approximately 86% detected once. The material sequenced was peripheral blood. All receptors come from a man between 45 and 60 years old with active or convalescent COVID-19.

The rearrangement joins TRBV6-4 to TRBJ2-2, with D unclear. V lost 8 bases and J lost 1, with 5 bases in between. CDR1 and CDR2 from the germline V gene are MRHNA and SNTAGT. The CDR3 totals 12 residues. The CDR3 DNA reads TGTGCCAGCGAACTGAACACCGGGGAGCTGTTTTTT. Translation: CASELNTGELFF.

This clone has just one count. The gene calls are TRBV10-3 and TRBJ1-2; 8 bases are shared with TRBD1. The CDR3 runs to 14 residues. Germline CDR1 is ENHRY and CDR2 is SYGVKD. V was clipped by 8 bases and J by 1 base; unmatched bases: 6. The CDR3: CAIRPTGDNYGYTF. DNA for the CDR3: TGTGCCATCCGTCCGACAGGGGATAACTATGGCTACACCTTC.

The gene calls are TRBV7-9 and TRBJ1-2; D perhaps matches TRBD1 (6 bases). Germline values: CDR1 SEHNR, CDR2 FQNEAQ (reference sequence). The V gene lost 2 bases and the J gene lost 7 bases, with 11 bases spanning the gap. The CDR3 is made up of 13 amino acids. CDR3 sequence (DNA): TGTGCCAGCAGCTTAAGGGGGGGCGGTGGCTACACCTTC. Protein sequence: CASSLRGGGGYTF. Filled out from reference TRBV7-9 and TRBJ1-2, the complete variable domain reads DTGVSQNPRHKITKRGQNVTFRCDPISEHNRLYWYRQTLGQGPEFLTYFQNEAQLEKSRLLSDRFSAERPKGSFSTLEIQRTEQGDSAMYLCASSLRGGGGYTFGSGTRLTVV.

V is TRBV5-1 and J is TRBJ1-1; D is uncertain. The CDR3 length is 14 residues. Germline V lookup: CDR1 SGHRS, CDR2 YFSETQ. V was trimmed by 0 bases and J by 1 base, leaving 7 bases between them. Here the CDR3 reads CASSLEQWNTEAFF. Written as DNA, the CDR3 is TGCGCCAGCAGCTTGGAACAGTGGAACACTGAAGCTTTCTTT.